This T cell receptor beta chain was found in a study of regulatory T cells in long-lasting Graves disease. The TCR beta library used iRepertoire HTBI primers with Arm-PCR amplification of CDR3. TCRdb reprocessed the multiplex PCR reads via MiXCR and lists one record per CDR3 protein. The sample has hundreds of thousands of distinct CDR3 sequences, 15% to 20% seen once. The time point denotes: newly diagnosed GD, antithyroid drugs for less than 3 months. The authors made the TCR library using RNA they extracted from PBMCs. Germline-derived CDR1 and CDR2 are MNHEY and SVGAGI. This CDR3 spans 13 amino acids. Trimming cost V 2 bases and J 7 bases, with 9 bases left between them. Findings and caveats of the study: Persistent patients shared fewer than 3,500 public clonotypes among themselves. Newly diagnosed patients shared fewer, at nearly 1,000. There were preferences for TRBV28, TRBJ1-2 and TRBJ2-5 in persistent disease.

This clonotype was seen more than once but under ten times. Antigen specificity is unknown. The data also belong to a second study, concerning T cells in Graves' hyperthyroidism and ophthalmopathy. That publication notes: HTBI primers drove first-round RT-PCR of the TCR CDR3. Prediction of ophthalmopathy progression came a median roughly 6.7 months pre-onset.

The V call is TRBV6-5, the J call TRBJ2-1; a possible D gene is TRBD2 (5 bases). This specimen was peripheral blood mononuclear cells (PBMCs), taken at new diagnosis, from a patient treated with antithyroid drugs. The receptor comes from a woman aged 25-40 years with Graves disease. The CDR3 DNA sequence: TGTGCCAGCAGTTACGCTTCGGGGAATGAGCAGTTCTTC. Translation gives CASSYASGNEQFF.